The 15 T cell receptor beta chains listed next were all sequenced from one sample in a study of cytomegalovirus exposure and HLA in healthy donors. Amplification used 60 Vbeta primers and 13 Jbeta primers. Sequenced by immunoSEQ multiplex PCR; TCRdb stores in-frame clones only, minus some. The data show roughly 190,000 clones, with approximately 78% seen just once and 1.7% held by the top ten. Sequencing used PBMCs. The receptor source for this set is a woman younger than 35 in good health and CMV-seronegative.

This rearrangement joins TRBV19 to TRBJ2-6; 7 bases are a match to TRBD1. Germline lookup yields CDR1 LNHDA and CDR2 SQIVND (reference sequence). The CDR3 is 17 amino acids. The J segment lost 2 bases and the V segment lost 5 bases, leaving 9 bases of the junction unmatched. The CDR3 DNA reads TGTGCCAGTAGTCCGGGCAGGGGGATCGCTGGGGCCAACGTCCTGACTTTC. Residues: CASSPGRGIAGANVLTF. Drawing the rest from reference TRBV19 and TRBJ2-6, the complete variable domain is DGGITQSPKYLFRKEGQNVTLSCEQNLNHDAMYWYRQDPGQGLRLIYYSQIVNDFQKGDIAEGYSVSREKKESFPLTVTSAQKNPTAFYLCASSPGRGIAGANVLTFGAGSRLTVL.

This rearrangement joins TRBV28 to TRBJ2-1, with 9 bases identical to TRBD2. Unmatched junction bases numbered 21, after V lost 6 bases and J lost 3 bases. The CDR3 length is 20 residues. The germline V gene has CDR1 MDHEN and CDR2 SYDVKM. The CDR3 nucleotides read TGTGCCAGCAGACGACAGGTCCAGGGGAGGACTAGCGAGATCTACAATGAGCAGTTCTTC. Translated, it gives CASRRQVQGRTSEIYNEQFF. The full variable domain, completed using reference TRBV28 and TRBJ2-1, is DVKVTQSSRYLVKRTGEKVFLECVQDMDHENMFWYRQDPGLGLRLIYFSYDVKMKEKGDIPEGYSVSREKKERFSLILESASTNQTSMYLCASRRQVQGRTSEIYNEQFFGPGTRLTVL.

This chain joins TRBV6-5 and TRBJ2-1, with a weak D call TRBD2 (5 bases). Germline loops: CDR1 MNHEY, CDR2 SVGAGI. V lost 0 bases, J lost 7 bases, and 7 bases lay in between. The CDR3 sequence is 13 residues long. CDR3 in DNA: TGTGCCAGCAGTTACTCCCTAGCAAATGAGCAGTTCTTC. Its protein is CASSYSLANEQFF.

The sample holds one count of this clone. V is TRBV27 and J is TRBJ1-6, with 9 bases identical to TRBD1. From germline, CDR1 is MNHEY and CDR2 SMNVEV (reference sequence). V lost 5 bases to trimming and J lost 4 bases; unmatched junction nucleotides: 3. The CDR3 extends over 15 amino acids. In DNA, the CDR3 is TGTGCCAGCAGTATCGGACAGGGGTATAATTCACCCCTCCACTTT. Translated: CASSIGQGYNSPLHF.

This rearrangement joins TRBV28 to TRBJ1-2; D gene uncertain. V lost 4 bases and J 8 bases, leaving 23 bases between the germline ends. Germline CDR1 and CDR2: MDHEN and SYDVKM. CDR3 length: 16 residues. The CDR3 DNA is TGTGCCAGCAGTTCCAGCCCCTTAAGGGTTCGGGGAGGCTACACCTTC. Its protein product is CASSSSPLRVRGGYTF.

V is TRBV6-5 and J is TRBJ2-5; 10 positions match TRBD2. CDR1 MNHEY and CDR2 SVGAGI come from the germline V gene. The CDR3 is 13 residues long. After removal of 7 bases from V and 6 bases from J, the junction contained 5 bases not matched to a gene. CDR3 in DNA: TGTGCCAGCACTAGCGGGAGATACCAGACCCAGTACTTC. Encoded protein: CASTSGRYQTQYF.

This chain uses TRBV27 with TRBJ2-2; TRBD2 aligns across 8 bases. V dropped 4 bases and J dropped 4; count of bases not matched to a gene: 5. From germline, CDR1 is MNHEY and CDR2 SMNVEV (reference sequence). This CDR3 has 15 amino acids. The CDR3 reads CASSWDGRGTGELFF. The CDR3 DNA follows: TGTGCCAGCAGTTGGGACGGGAGGGGCACCGGGGAGCTGTTTTTT.

The V gene is TRBV10-1, the J gene TRBJ2-5, with D unresolved. The V and J ends lost 2 bases and 1 base respectively, with 11 bases between them. Germline CDR1 and CDR2: WNHNN and SYGVQD (reference sequence). This CDR3 has 15 residues. CDR3 in amino acids: CASSEDRRSQETQYF. The CDR3 DNA follows: TGCGCCAGCAGTGAGGACCGCCGGAGCCAAGAGACCCAGTACTTC.

The gene calls are TRBV7-2 and TRBJ1-1; 8 bases are a match to TRBD1. The CDR3 is 13 residues long. V lost 1 base and J lost 11; bases outside the gene matches: 6. Looked up from germline, CDR1 is SGHTA and CDR2 is FQGNSA. The CDR3 region is CASSLGTGWGAFF. DNA for the CDR3: TGTGCCAGCAGCTTAGGGACAGGGTGGGGGGCTTTCTTT. The full variable domain, in which reference TRBV7-2 and TRBJ1-1 provide the parts outside the CDR3, is GAGVSQSPSNKVTEKGKDVELRCDPISGHTALYWYRQSLGQGLEFLIYFQGNSAPDKSGLPSDRFSAERTGGSVSTLTIQRTQQEDSAVYLCASSLGTGWGAFFGQGTRLTVV.

The gene calls are TRBV19 and TRBJ2-2; 15 bases align to TRBD2. V was pared by 6 bases and J by 4 bases, with 9 bases of the junction left unmatched. Per the germline V gene, CDR1 is LNHDA and CDR2 is SQIVND (reference sequence). This CDR3 spans 18 amino acids. CDR3 bases: TGTGCCAGTAGCACCGGACTAGCGGGAGGGCGTAGCACCGGGGAGCTGTTTTTT. It is translated as CASSTGLAGGRSTGELFF.

The V and J genes are TRBV27 and TRBJ1-6; D call uncertain. The germline CDR1 and CDR2 sequences are MNHEY and SMNVEV (reference sequence). The V and J ends lost 0 bases and 9 bases respectively, with 12 bases between them. The CDR3 consists of 15 residues. CDR3 in amino acids: CASSLSGNYGSPLHF. As DNA, the CDR3 is TGTGCCAGCAGTTTATCCGGGAACTACGGTTCACCCCTCCACTTT.

The V gene is TRBV11-3, the J gene TRBJ1-5; D is uncertain. Per the germline V gene, CDR1 is SGHNT and CDR2 is YENEEA. The CDR3 is made up of 12 amino acids. V was pared by 1 base and J by 9 bases, with 7 bases between. In DNA form, the CDR3 reads TGTGCCAGCAGCTTAGTGGGAGGGCCCCAGCATTTT. This translates into CASSLVGGPQHF.

This rearrangement joins TRBV2 to TRBJ2-7, with D possibly being TRBD1 or TRBD2 (6 bases each). Per the germline V gene, CDR1 is SNHLY and CDR2 is FYNNEI. The CDR3 extends over 12 amino acids. Trimming took 2 bases from V and 7 from J, leaving 9 bases between them. CDR3: CASSEQGREQYV. CDR3 DNA: TGTGCCAGCAGTGAACAGGGGAGGGAGCAGTACGTC.

The gene calls are TRBV7-2 and TRBJ2-5, with TRBD2 matching 8 bases. CDR1 is SGHTA, CDR2 FQGNSA, per germline. V was clipped by 4 bases and J by 5 bases; unmatched bases: 9. The CDR3 spans 15 residues. CDR3 DNA sequence: TGTGCCAGCAGCTACGGACTAGCTGATAGGGAGACCCAGTACTTC. Its protein is CASSYGLADRETQYF.

J is TRBJ1-2 and V is TRBV27, with D possibly matching TRBD1 (6 bases). CDR1 is MNHEY, CDR2 SMNVEV, per germline (reference sequence). Trimming removed 0 bases from V and 7 bases from J, with 12 bases in between. The CDR3 extends over 14 amino acids. CDR3 sequence reads: CASSLSQGFGGYTF. As DNA, the CDR3 is TGTGCCAGCAGTTTATCTCAGGGGTTCGGTGGCTACACCTTC.